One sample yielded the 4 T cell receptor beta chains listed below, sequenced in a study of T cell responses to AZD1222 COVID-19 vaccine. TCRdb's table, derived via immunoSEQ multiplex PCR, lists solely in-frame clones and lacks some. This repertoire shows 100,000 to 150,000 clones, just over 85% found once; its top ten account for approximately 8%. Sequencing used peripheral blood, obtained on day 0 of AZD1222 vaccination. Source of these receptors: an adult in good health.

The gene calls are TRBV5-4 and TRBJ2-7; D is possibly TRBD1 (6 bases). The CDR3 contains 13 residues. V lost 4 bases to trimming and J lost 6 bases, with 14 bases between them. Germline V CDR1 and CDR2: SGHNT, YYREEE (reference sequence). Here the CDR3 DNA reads TGTGCCAGCAGCGCGACAGGAGCCGGCGAGCAGTACTTC. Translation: CASSATGAGEQYF.

This CDR3 reads CASSAGTATFSGNTIYF. In DNA, the CDR3 is TGTGCCAGCAGCGCCGGGACGGCTACTTTCTCTGGAAACACCATATATTTT. V is TRBV7-2 and J is TRBJ1-3; a weak D match, TRBD1 (5 bases). CDR1 SGHTA and CDR2 FQGNSA come from the germline V gene. Trimming pared 5 bases from V and 0 bases from J, leaving 17 bases between. This CDR3 comprises 17 residues.

CDR3 sequence reads: CSVEGTGFIYGYTF. Written as DNA, the CDR3 is TGCAGCGTTGAAGGGACAGGGTTTATCTATGGCTACACCTTC. The rearrangement links TRBV29-1 to TRBJ1-2; 8 bases match TRBD1. This CDR3 contains 14 residues. Germline CDR1 is SQVTM and CDR2 is ANQGSEA. The junction had 5 bases not matched to a gene; V was cut back by 1 base and J by 4 bases.

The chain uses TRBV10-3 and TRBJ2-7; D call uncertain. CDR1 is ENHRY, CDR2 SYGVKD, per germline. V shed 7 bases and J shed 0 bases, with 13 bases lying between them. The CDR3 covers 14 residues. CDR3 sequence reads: CAIKGSSSSYEQYF. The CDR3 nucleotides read TGTGCCATCAAAGGTTCCTCGAGCTCCTACGAGCAGTACTTC.